The clone carrying this T cell receptor beta chain was seen repeatedly, ten times or more. This entry is derived from a study of human T cells and chemical hapten exposure. Turning to the study itself: The patients were mostly female; they had alopecia areata, totalis or universalis.

Time point of the sample: pre-sensitization, week 0. Stated treatment: therapeutic diphenylcyclopropenone sensitization with weekly scalp DPC. The starting material, unfractionated whole blood, was used for total RNA extraction. TCRdb re-called the RACE reads with MiXCR, one entry per CDR3 protein. The sample has approximately 32,000 distinct CDR3 sequences, 9.5% to 15% seen once. With 7 bases removed from V and 5 bases from J, the gap between germline ends came to 17 bases. The CDR3 has 14 amino acids. CDR1 and CDR2 (germline): MNHEY, SVGEGT. V gene TRBV6-2 or TRBV6-3 combines with J gene TRBJ2-5; TRBD1 or TRBD2 may be the D gene (6 bases each). Specimen: whole blood, collected in connection with sensitization to the hapten diphenylcyclopropenone (DPC). The receptor was derived from a woman aged 40 to 49 with alopecia areata. Some clones in this sample may be carry-over from other donors' samples. The CDR3 nucleotides read TGTGCCAGCACTGGACAGTTCCGGGGGGAGACCCAGTACTTC. It translates to CASTGQFRGETQYF.